This TCR beta chain emerged from a study of chemoradiotherapy in HPV16-positive cancers. The method was immunoSEQ multiplex PCR; TCRdb's version includes in-frame clones alone and lacks a portion of them. The sample shows 6,000 to 8,000 clones, about three quarters of them seen only once. Trimming left V 1 base short and J 15 bases short, with 19 bases between. Germline V gene data show CDR1 as SGHTA and CDR2 as FQGNSA. The CDR3 has 14 residues. Sampling was carried out from a patient who underwent chemoradiotherapy. This TCR was recovered from a human donor with HPV-associated anogenital cancer. This chain uses TRBV7-2 with TRBJ2-1; a weak D match, TRBD2 (5 bases). As DNA, the CDR3 is TGTGCCAGCAGCTTAGGTGTCAGAGCAAGTGGGAGGTTCTTC. Translation gives CASSLGVRASGRFF.